Following are 7 T cell receptor beta chains from one sample sequenced in a study of T cell repertoires in cytomegalovirus infection (dated by TCRdb to the late 2010s). TCRdb names Illumina HiSeq 1500 as the instrument used. TCRdb applied fastp at Q25 and MiXCR to the public reads, then kept only in-frame beta chains. A single entry per CDR3 protein holds the most common genes and DNA from its merged rows. This sample lists about 100,000 distinct CDR3 sequences; more than 20% were detected once. In total, the top ten clones hold about two fifths of the sample. Sequenced: CD8+ T cells from PBMCs. The receptors were gathered from a human donor in good health (CMV status not recorded). Some clones in this sample may be carry-over from other donors' samples.

The chain has TRBV5-1 and TRBJ1-1, with D unresolved. Germline V lookup: CDR1 SGHRS, CDR2 YFSETQ. Trimming shortened V by 4 bases and J by 1 base, and 8 bases separated the two germline ends. The CDR3 spans 13 residues. The CDR3 loop reads CASSVLGNTEAFF. In DNA form, the CDR3 reads TGCGCCAGCAGCGTGTTGGGGAACACTGAAGCTTTCTTT.

The chain carries TRBV19 and TRBJ1-5, with D possibly TRBD1 on 5 matching bases. The V and J ends lost 8 bases and 4 bases respectively, with 12 bases between them. The V gene's germline CDR1 is LNHDA and CDR2 SQIVND (reference sequence). This CDR3 is 13 amino acids long. DNA of the CDR3: TGTGCCAGTCTCGGACGGGGGAATCAGCCCCAGCATTTT. This encodes CASLGRGNQPQHF.

There are a few counts of this clonotype. The rearrangement links TRBV5-6 to TRBJ1-1; D is possibly TRBD1 (6 bases). Germline CDR1 reads SGHDT; CDR2 reads YYEEEE. CDR3 length: 16 residues. Trimming took off 2 bases at V and 0 bases at J, with 14 bases between the two ends. CDR3 sequence: CASSFSTDRLNTEAFF. The CDR3 DNA reads TGTGCCAGCAGCTTTTCAACGGACAGACTGAACACTGAAGCTTTCTTT.

In its sample, this clonotype was seen many times. V and J are TRBV12-3 or TRBV12-4 and TRBJ2-3; TRBD2 might be the D (5 bases). Trimming took off 6 bases at V and 4 bases at J, with 8 bases between the two ends. The CDR3 has 12 amino acids. The CDR3 sequence is CASRGDSDTQYF. For the CDR3, the DNA is TGTGCCAGCAGGGGAGATTCAGATACGCAGTATTTT.

The V and J genes are TRBV7-8 and TRBJ2-7; TRBD2 aligns across 14 bases. Germline loops: CDR1 SGHVS, CDR2 FQNEAQ. V lost 1 base, J lost 3 bases, and 5 bases stayed unmatched. This CDR3 comprises 17 residues. The CDR3 loop is CASSLGTSGRRGYEQYF. CDR3 sequence (DNA): TGTGCCAGCAGCTTAGGGACTAGCGGGAGGAGGGGCTACGAGCAGTACTTC. The whole variable domain, remainder taken from reference TRBV7-8 and TRBJ2-7, is GAGVSQSPRYKVAKRGQDVALRCDPISGHVSLFWYQQALGQGPEFLTYFQNEAQLDKSGLPSDRFFAERPEGSVSTLKIQRTQQEDSAVYLCASSLGTSGRRGYEQYFGPGTRLTVT.

In its sample, this clonotype was seen many times. The genes are TRBV13 and TRBJ1-5; D gene ambiguous. Germline CDR1 PRHDT, CDR2 FYEKMQ (reference sequence). Trimming removed 0 bases from V and 3 bases from J, with 12 bases in between. The CDR3 runs 16 residues. CDR3 sequence: CASSLGHGRINQPQHF. The CDR3, as DNA: TGTGCCAGCAGCTTAGGCCATGGCAGGATCAATCAGCCCCAGCATTTT. The full variable domain, its missing parts supplied by reference TRBV13 and TRBJ1-5, is AAGVIQSPRHLIKEKRETATLKCYPIPRHDTVYWYQQGPGQDPQFLISFYEKMQSDKGSIPDRFSAQQFSDYHSELNMSSLELGDSALYFCASSLGHGRINQPQHFGDGTRLSIL.

The CDR3 DNA is TGTGCTAGTGGTTTGGACCTAGCGGGGGTTAACACCGGGGAGCTGTTTTTT. Translating gives CASGLDLAGVNTGELFF. The chain couples TRBV12-5 to TRBJ2-2, with 10 bases aligning to TRBD2. The CDR3 runs 17 residues. Looked up from germline, CDR1 is LGHNT and CDR2 is FRNRAP. V was pared by 1 base and J by 2 bases, with 4 bases of the junction left unmatched. The complete variable domain, with remaining parts taken from reference TRBV12-5 and TRBJ2-2, reads DARVTQTPRHKVTEMGQEVTMRCQPILGHNTVFWYRQTMMQGLELLAYFRNRAPLDDSGMPKDRFSAEMPDATLATLKIQPSEPRDSAVYFCASGLDLAGVNTGELFFGEGSRLTVL.